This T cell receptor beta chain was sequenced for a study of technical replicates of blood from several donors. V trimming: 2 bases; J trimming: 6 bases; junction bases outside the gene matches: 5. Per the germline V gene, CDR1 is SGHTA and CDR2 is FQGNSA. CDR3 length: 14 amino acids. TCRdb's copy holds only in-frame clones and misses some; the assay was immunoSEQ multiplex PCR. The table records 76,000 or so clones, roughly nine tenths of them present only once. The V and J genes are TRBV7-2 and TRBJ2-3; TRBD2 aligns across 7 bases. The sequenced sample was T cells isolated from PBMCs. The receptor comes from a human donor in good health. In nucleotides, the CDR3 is TGTGCCAGCAGCTTAATGGCTAGCGGCGATACGCAGTATTTT. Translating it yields CASSLMASGDTQYF.